This TCR beta chain stems from a study of regulatory T cells in long-lasting Graves disease. For the study at large: Over-5-year antithyroid drug use with positive TSH receptor antibodies defined persistent Graves' disease in the study.

CDR3 regions were amplified by Arm-PCR using iRepertoire HTBI primers to build TCR beta libraries. TCRdb re-called the multiplex PCR reads through MiXCR, storing one row per CDR3 protein. This sample has 600,000 to 800,000 distinct CDR3 sequences, with about 30% found just once. V was shortened by 3 bases and J by 2 bases, with 11 bases between the two germline ends. This CDR3 spans 14 amino acids. From germline, CDR1 is SGHNT and CDR2 YYREEE (reference sequence). Time point here: persistent/refractory GD, antithyroid drugs over 5 years with positive TRAb. PBMC-derived RNA was used for the TCR library. Roughly 10 milliliters of peripheral blood were taken and placed in EDTA tubes. This clonotype was recorded many times. What it binds is not known. Study-wide points: Accuracy may have been reduced by the small sample size. Among samples with persistent disease, TRBV28, TRBJ1-2 and TRBJ2-5 were favored.

The J gene is TRBJ2-5, the V gene TRBV5-4; possibly TRBD2 for D (7 bases). The source of this sequence is a female donor with Graves disease. The starting material was peripheral blood mononuclear cells (PBMCs), obtained when the disease was refractory, from a patient treated with antithyroid drugs. Here the CDR3 reads CASSSGGRQETQYF. The CDR3 nucleotides are TGTGCCAGCAGCTCCGGGGGGCGGCAAGAGACCCAGTACTTC.